This T cell receptor beta chain came from a study of blood T cell repertoires in COVID-19. Across the whole study: COVID-19 samples, acute and convalescent, were from the United States, Italy and Spain. Nucleic acid was either cDNA or gDNA, and it came from T cells, B-cell-depleted T cells, or PBMCs.

Profiling relied on immunoSEQ multiplex PCR, and the TCRdb table lists in-frame clones only, not all of them. Found here are about 180,000 clones, about 80% of them singletons; the top ten hold approximately 7.1%. The sequence was obtained from a human donor in a cohort sampled during active COVID-19. The material sequenced was peripheral blood.

CDR3 loop: CASSPGLAGGFGTGELFF. The CDR3 nucleotides are TGTGCCAGCAGCCCGGGACTAGCGGGGGGATTTGGCACCGGGGAGCTGTTTTTT. This rearrangement joins TRBV5-4 to TRBJ2-2; 15 bases map to TRBD2. The ends lost 4 bases at V and 4 bases at J; junction bases unmatched: 8. Germline-derived CDR1 and CDR2 are SGHNT and YYREEE (reference sequence). The CDR3 extends over 18 amino acids.